This TCR beta chain comes out of a study of OX40 agonist ivuxolimab in advanced cancers. This CDR3 comprises 16 residues. J was trimmed by 2 bases and V by 1 base; bases with no gene match: 5. Germline V gene sequence: CDR1 SGHAT, CDR2 FQNNGV. Produced via immunoSEQ multiplex PCR; TCRdb's table is partial and in-frame only. The sample consists of approximately 78,000 clones, about 88% of them appearing once. The chain is built from TRBV11-2 and TRBJ2-5; 9 bases match TRBD2. The receptor's source is an adult with an advanced solid tumor such as melanoma, head and neck, liver or kidney cancer. The source was CD4+ or CD8+ T cells sorted from blood, collected in a trial of the OX40 agonist ivuxolimab. CDR3 nucleotides: TGTGCCAGCAGCTTAGGTGGGCTAGCGGGGCAAGAGACCCAGTACTTC. Translated: CASSLGGLAGQETQYF.